This TCR beta chain was recovered during a study of blood T cell repertoires in COVID-19. At the level of the study: The United States, Italy and Spain were the sources of the acute and convalescent COVID-19 samples. In each case, the material was cDNA or gDNA derived from T cells, B-cell-depleted T cells, or PBMCs.

This CDR3 has 19 residues. Germline-derived CDR1 and CDR2 are SGHTA and FQGTGA. The V and J ends lost 1 base and 5 bases, in that order; junction bases with no gene match: 9. In the authors' workflow: It was from reference gene primer amplification that nucleated cell counts were estimated. The table came from immunoSEQ multiplex PCR; TCRdb's copy has only in-frame clones and leaves some out. The V and J calls and clone size were taken over from that table, and D and trimming were inferred from the DNA. The sample has approximately 53,000 clones; around 92% are singletons. The V gene is TRBV7-3, the J gene TRBJ2-1; 15 bases are shared with TRBD2. The source is a human donor in a cohort sampled during active COVID-19. The sequenced sample consisted of peripheral blood. CDR3 protein: CASSLMGRTSGRVDNEQFF. CDR3 bases: TGTGCCAGCAGCTTAATGGGGCGGACTAGCGGGAGGGTAGACAATGAGCAGTTCTTC.